A selection of T cell receptor beta chains follows, all from one sample in a study of breast tumors, draining lymph nodes, adjacent tissues. TCRdb reprocessed the multiplex PCR reads with MiXCR, giving one entry per CDR3 protein. This sample has approximately 60,000 distinct CDR3 sequences, with around three fifths found just once. The sample taken for sequencing was breast tumor tissue. These receptors originate from a female donor with breast cancer. Some clones in this sample may be carry-over from other donors' samples. The CDR3 runs from the conserved cysteine through the conserved F or W. The D gene is left open where the match is weak. Clone size, where shown, is once, few, many, or a class for clones that have expanded.

>-|TRBV5-1|TRBJ1-2|-
TGCGCCAGCAGCCCGACGACGGTCAACTATGGCTACACCTTC
CASSPTTVNYGYTF
>TRBD1|TRBV7-2|TRBJ2-1|-
TGTGCCAGCAGGGGCGGGACAGGGAATGAGCAGTTCTTC
CASRGGTGNEQFF
>-|TRBV10-3|TRBJ2-1|-
TGTGCCATCAAGGCTAGCCGATACAATGAGCAGTTCTTC
CAIKASRYNEQFF
>TRBD1|TRBV7-9|TRBJ1-1|few
TGTGCCAGCAGCTCCGGACAGGGCACTGAAGCTTTCTTT
CASSSGQGTEAFF
>TRBD2|TRBV2|TRBJ2-3|-
TGTGCCAGCATGGCTGGACTAGCGGGGGGCCGAATCACAGATACGCAGTATTTT
CASMAGLAGGRITDTQYF
>TRBD2|TRBV10-3|TRBJ2-7|-
TGTGCCATCACCATGGGACTAGCGTACGAGCAGTACTTC
CAITMGLAYEQYF
>TRBD1|TRBV24-1|TRBJ2-1|-
TGTGCCACCAGTGATTGGCAGGGGGCCAACAATGAGCAGTTCTTC
CATSDWQGANNEQFF
>TRBD2|TRBV20-1|TRBJ2-7|-
TGCAGTGCTAACGGGGCTAGCGGGAGACGCTCCGAGCAGTACTTC
CSANGASGRRSEQYF
>-|TRBV7-9|TRBJ2-5|-
TGTGCCAGCGGCTTAGTCGGCTCGAGCTCCTACGAGCGGTACTTC
CASGLVGSSSYERYF
>-|TRBV29-1|TRBJ2-1|-
TGCAGCGTTGGGGTCCACTCCTACAATGAGCAGTTCTTC
CSVGVHSYNEQFF
>-|TRBV20-1|TRBJ1-1|many
TGCAGTGCCCTCGACCAGGAGAAGGCTTTCTTT
CSALDQEKAFF
>-|TRBV24-1|TRBJ1-4|many
TGTGCCACCAGCGCCGGGGAGGTCGAAGAAAAACTGTTTTTT
CATSAGEVEEKLFF
>TRBD1|TRBV7-9|TRBJ2-7|-
TGTGCCAGCAGCCGGGGACAGGGGATGTTCTACGAGCAGTACTTC
CASSRGQGMFYEQYF
>TRBD2|TRBV20-1|TRBJ2-3|many
TGCAGTGCTAGAGATGCGGGGGGGAACACAGATACGCAGTATTTT
CSARDAGGNTDTQYF
>TRBD2|TRBV13|TRBJ2-2|many
TGTGCCAGCAGCTTTTTCCCTCGACTAGCGGGAGGGATGCGGGAGCTGTTTTTT
CASSFFPRLAGGMRELFF
>TRBD1|TRBV18|TRBJ1-6|-
TGTGCCAGCTCACCAATGACAGGGGAACCGGATTCACCCCTCCACTTT
CASSPMTGEPDSPLHF
>TRBD2|TRBV7-6|TRBJ2-3|once
TGTGCTAGCAGCCCAGCGGGATCTGCGGATACGCAGTATTTT
CASSPAGSADTQYF
>TRBD2|TRBV11-3|TRBJ2-3|-
TGTGCCAGCAGCTTAGGCACTAGCGGGAGTGTTAGAGATACGCAGTATTTT
CASSLGTSGSVRDTQYF
>-|TRBV6-5|TRBJ1-2|many
TGTGCCAGCAGTTACTCGGCAGAAAGGGGCTACACCTTC
CASSYSAERGYTF
>TRBD2|TRBV5-1|TRBJ2-5|many
TGCGCCAGCAGCGCTGGACTAGCGGGGGGCCGGTCGGAGACCCAGTACTTC
CASSAGLAGGRSETQYF
>-|TRBV7-2|TRBJ2-5|many
TGTGCCAGCAGCTTAGCCCCGGGGGAGGAAGAGACCCAGTACTTC
CASSLAPGEEETQYF
>TRBD1|TRBV9|TRBJ1-6|many
TGTGCCAGCAGCGCTCAACAGGGGGCAAATTCACCCCTCCACTTT
CASSAQQGANSPLHF
>TRBD1|TRBV5-1|TRBJ2-4|many
TGCGCCAGCAGCCCAGGGACAGTAAACATTCAGTACTTC
CASSPGTVNIQYF
>-|TRBV24-1|TRBJ1-4|-
TGTGCCACCAGTGATCGGCAGGATGAAAAACTGTTTTTT
CATSDRQDEKLFF
>TRBD2|TRBV20-1|TRBJ2-5|-
TGCAGTGCTAGGGGGGGGGGTGAGACCCAGTACTTC
CSARGGGETQYF
>-|TRBV6-5|TRBJ1-5|-
TGTGCCAGCAGAAAGGACGGTCCCCAGCATTTT
CASRKDGPQHF
>-|TRBV2|TRBJ2-2|-
TGTGCCAGCAGTGACTCTGGGTCGGGCACCGGGGAGCTGTTTTTT
CASSDSGSGTGELFF
>-|TRBV5-4|TRBJ2-3|-
TGTGCCAGCAGCTTGATGGGGGAGGCAGATACGCAGTATTTT
CASSLMGEADTQYF
>TRBD2|TRBV7-2|TRBJ2-5|once
TGTGCCAGCAGCTTCATACTAGCGGGAGTGGAGACCCAGTACTTC
CASSFILAGVETQYF
>-|TRBV19|TRBJ1-2|many
TGTGCCAGTAGTATGAGAGACTATGGCTACACCTTC
CASSMRDYGYTF
>TRBD2|TRBV19|TRBJ2-1|many
TGTGCCAGTAGTAAATCTCCTAGCGGGAGTGAGCAGTTCTTC
CASSKSPSGSEQFF
>-|TRBV19|TRBJ1-6|-
TGTGCCAGTAGTTTCGGGGGGACTGGTAATTCACCCCTCCACTTT
CASSFGGTGNSPLHF
>-|TRBV20-1|TRBJ2-5|once
-
CSARGRRGSGYTFGSGTRYF
>-|TRBV19|TRBJ2-7|many
TGTGCCAGTAGTATAAAGGGGGTGAGCTCCTACGAGCAGTACTTC
CASSIKGVSSYEQYF